What follows are 21 T cell receptor beta chains derived from one specimen sequenced in a study of blood T cell repertoires in COVID-19. Using immunoSEQ multiplex PCR, the repertoire was profiled, and TCRdb retains in-frame clones only, with some absent. Of some 350,000 clones listed, 80% to 90% are singletons. Material: PBMCs or T cells enriched from blood (not recorded which). The receptor set was obtained from a young man who had recovered from COVID-19.

The chain is built from TRBV3-1 (or the pseudogene TRBV3-2) and TRBJ1-4, with unresolved D. Germline CDR1 LGHDT, CDR2 YNNKEL (reference sequence). The V gene lost 0 bases and the J gene lost 4 bases, with 12 bases spanning the gap. CDR3 length equals 16 residues. CDR3 protein: CASSQDPPGFNEKLFF. DNA of the CDR3: TGTGCCAGCAGCCAAGATCCGCCCGGGTTTAATGAAAAACTGTTTTTT.

The V call is TRBV9, the J call TRBJ1-2; maybe TRBD1 (5 bases). Trimming removed 0 bases from V and 6 bases from J, with 12 bases in between. The germline CDR1 and CDR2 sequences are SGDLS and YYNGEE. The CDR3 sequence is 14 residues long. Here the CDR3 reads CASSVASTANGYTF. The CDR3 nucleotides read TGTGCCAGCAGCGTAGCTTCGACAGCCAATGGCTACACCTTC.

The sample holds a few counts of this clone. This chain links TRBV27 with TRBJ2-2; the match to TRBD2 covers 15 bases. CDR1 and CDR2 from the germline V gene are MNHEY and SMNVEV (reference sequence). J gave up 3 bases and V 5 bases, and 10 bases lay outside the gene matches. The CDR3 covers 19 residues. CDR3 in amino acids: CASSPRTSGRALDTGELFF. In nucleotides, the CDR3 is TGTGCCAGCAGTCCACGGACTAGCGGGAGGGCCCTCGACACCGGGGAGCTGTTTTTT.

This chain connects TRBV4-3 to TRBJ1-3, with D possibly TRBD1 on 5 matching bases. This CDR3 is 17 amino acids long. V was trimmed by 0 bases and J by 0 bases, leaving 12 bases between them. Looked up from germline, CDR1 is LGHNA and CDR2 is YSLEER. For the CDR3, the DNA is TGCGCCAGCAGCCAAGAGGGGGGACGCTACTCTGGAAACACCATATATTTT. The encoded protein is CASSQEGGRYSGNTIYF.

The V gene is TRBV27, the J gene TRBJ2-1; D not resolved. Germline CDR1 reads MNHEY; CDR2 reads SMNVEV (reference sequence). The V and J ends lost 5 bases and 7 bases respectively, with 15 bases between them. The CDR3 totals 14 residues. The CDR3 DNA sequence: TGTGCCAGCAGTCTTAGTCTGCGGTGGAATGAGCAGTTCTTC. Translating it yields CASSLSLRWNEQFF.

This clone has more than one count but fewer than ten. This chain joins TRBV7-2 and TRBJ1-5; 9 positions agree with TRBD1. Germline V CDR1 and CDR2: SGHTA, FQGNSA. V shed 1 base, J shed 7 bases, and the junction held 5 bases outside the gene matches. CDR3 length: 15 amino acids. CDR3 region: CASSLVQGAWQPQHF. CDR3 nucleotides: TGTGCCAGCAGCTTAGTACAGGGGGCATGGCAGCCCCAGCATTTT.

V usage is TRBV3-1 (or the pseudogene TRBV3-2) and J usage is TRBJ1-2; 7 bases align to TRBD1. Germline V lookup: CDR1 LGHDT, CDR2 YNNKEL (reference sequence). V gave up 2 bases and J gave up 6 bases; unmatched junction bases: 12. CDR3 length: 16 residues. The CDR3 spells CASSQRSPGQRNGYTF. CDR3 DNA sequence: TGTGCCAGCAGCCAAAGATCACCGGGACAGAGGAATGGCTACACCTTC.

This chain connects TRBV6-5 to TRBJ1-3, with D tentatively TRBD1 (6 bases). Per germline, CDR1 MNHEY and CDR2 SVGAGI. This CDR3 comprises 14 residues. V was clipped by 9 bases and J by 0 bases, with 12 bases between them. The CDR3 is CASYSRGSGNTIYF. The CDR3 coding sequence is TGTGCCAGTTATTCCAGGGGCTCTGGAAACACCATATATTTT.

V gene TRBV15 combines with J gene TRBJ1-5, with a weak D call TRBD1 (5 bases). CDR1 is LNHNV and CDR2 is YYDKDF in the germline V gene (reference sequence). This CDR3 is built from 14 residues. V was pared by 0 bases and J by 6 bases, with 9 bases between. DNA for the CDR3: TGTGCCACCAGCAGAGAGGACAAAGTTCAGCCCCAGCATTTT. Protein sequence: CATSREDKVQPQHF.

This rearrangement joins TRBV7-3 to TRBJ2-3; no reliable D call. Germline V CDR1 and CDR2: SGHTA, FQGTGA. The CDR3 spans 14 residues. Trimming left V 3 bases short and J 1 base short, with 8 bases between. The CDR3 sequence: CASSLNGGTDTQYF. The CDR3 DNA sequence: TGTGCCAGCAGCTTGAACGGAGGCACAGATACGCAGTATTTT.

The chain joins TRBV7-3 to TRBJ2-3; 7 bases are a match to TRBD2. Germline lookup yields CDR1 SGHTA and CDR2 FQGTGA. The V and J ends lost 0 bases and 0 bases, in that order; junction bases with no gene match: 0. The CDR3 has 15 residues. The CDR3 region has the DNA TGTGCCAGCAGCTTAACTAGCGGGAGCACAGATACGCAGTATTTT. Amino acid sequence: CASSLTSGSTDTQYF.

This chain joins TRBV6-5 and TRBJ1-2, with TRBD1 as a possible D gene (6 bases). The CDR3 sequence is 13 residues long. The germline CDR1 and CDR2 sequences are MNHEY and SVGAGI. V lost 6 bases to trimming and J lost 4 bases, with 12 bases between them. CDR3 bases: TGTGCCAGCAGGCCCACAGGGTTCTATGGCTACACCTTC. This codes for CASRPTGFYGYTF.

A single count supports this clone. The V and J genes are TRBV19 and TRBJ1-2; maybe TRBD1 (6 bases). The length of the CDR3 is 14 residues. Trimming shortened V by 8 bases and J by 7 bases, and 20 bases separated the two germline ends. CDR1 is LNHDA and CDR2 is SQIVND in the germline V gene (reference sequence). The CDR3 DNA reads TGTGCCAGTGTAAAACAACCAGGGGCGGCTGGCTACACCTTC. It yields the protein CASVKQPGAAGYTF.

The CDR3 reads CASSFFAGAQPQHF. The CDR3 region has the DNA TGCGCCAGCAGCTTTTTCGCAGGGGCCCAGCCCCAGCATTTT. The rearrangement uses TRBV5-1 and TRBJ1-5; maybe TRBD1 (6 bases). The CDR3 length is 14 residues. Germline values: CDR1 SGHRS, CDR2 YFSETQ. The ends were cut back, 2 bases at V and 7 bases at J, with 13 bases in the middle. The full variable domain, completed using reference TRBV5-1 and TRBJ1-5, is KAGVTQTPRYLIKTRGQQVTLSCSPISGHRSVSWYQQTPGQGLQFLFEYFSETQRNKGNFPGRFSGRQFSNSRSEMNVSTLELGDSALYLCASSFFAGAQPQHFGDGTRLSIL.

The gene calls are TRBV4-1 and TRBJ2-2; TRBD1 is a possible D gene (6 bases). The CDR3 sequence is 15 residues long. V gave up 1 base and J gave up 5 bases, with 11 bases separating them. Germline V gives CDR1 MGHRA, CDR2 YSYEKL. The CDR3 bases are TGCGCCAGCAGCCAAGGGGACACAGATACCGGGGAGCTGTTTTTT. Translated: CASSQGDTDTGELFF.

This clone has only a few counts. The V call is TRBV27, the J call TRBJ2-1, with D perhaps TRBD2 (6 bases). Trimming cost V 0 bases and J 7 bases, with 13 bases left between them. Per the germline V gene, CDR1 is MNHEY and CDR2 is SMNVEV (reference sequence). The CDR3 covers 15 residues. As DNA, the CDR3 is TGTGCCAGCAGTTTATCAGCTGGTGGGGGGAATGAGCAGTTCTTC. This encodes CASSLSAGGGNEQFF.

This clone was observed a single time. This chain connects TRBV7-9 to TRBJ2-7; D gene unclear. CDR3 length: 13 amino acids. The ends were cut back, 6 bases at V and 2 bases at J, with 11 bases in the middle. The germline gives CDR1 SEHNR, CDR2 FQNEAQ (reference sequence). Here the CDR3 DNA reads TGTGCCAGCAGTGCCCCTATTCCCTACGAGCAGTACTTC. Residues: CASSAPIPYEQYF.

The V call is TRBV5-4, the J call TRBJ2-1; D is perhaps TRBD2 (5 bases). Per germline, CDR1 SGHNT and CDR2 YYREEE (reference sequence). The CDR3 loop spans 15 amino acids. Trimming took 2 bases from V and 6 from J, leaving 15 bases between them. For the CDR3, the DNA is TGTGCCAGCAGCTTTATGAGTACGGGGTTCAATGAGCAGTTCTTC. This encodes CASSFMSTGFNEQFF.

V usage is TRBV3-1 (or the pseudogene TRBV3-2) and J usage is TRBJ1-6; maybe TRBD1 (6 bases). CDR3 length equals 18 residues. With 6 bases removed from V and 1 base from J, the gap between germline ends came to 19 bases. The germline gives CDR1 LGHDT, CDR2 YNNKEL (reference sequence). Here the CDR3 reads CASSRQAYRLSYNSPLHF. The CDR3 nucleotides read TGTGCCAGCAGTCGACAGGCGTATCGCCTATCCTATAATTCACCCCTCCACTTT.

V is TRBV4-1 and J is TRBJ1-2, with 7 bases that match TRBD1. Trimming removed 1 base from V and 4 bases from J; junction bases left unmatched: 3. CDR3 length equals 14 residues. Per germline, CDR1 MGHRA and CDR2 YSYEKL. The CDR3 region is CASSQVGQPYGYTF. The CDR3, as DNA: TGCGCCAGCAGCCAAGTGGGACAGCCCTATGGCTACACCTTC.

This clone was seen only a few times. The chain is built from TRBV5-1 and TRBJ1-2; a weak D match, TRBD1 (6 bases). Germline lookup yields CDR1 SGHRS and CDR2 YFSETQ. The CDR3 has 14 residues. The V end was cut by 4 bases, the J end by 5 bases, with 15 bases between. This CDR3 reads CASSTPGGGYGYTF. CDR3 nucleotide sequence: TGCGCCAGCAGCACTCCGGGGGGCGGGTATGGCTACACCTTC.